This T cell receptor beta chain stems from a study of early T cells in non-severe SARS-CoV-2 infection. About the study: Unsorted whole-blood RNA was sequenced in bulk, leaving chains unpaired. Study-level findings and limits: In VDJdb matching, anti-spike CD8 responses were favored while private and CD4 specificities went missing.

V dropped 8 bases and J dropped 6 bases, with 16 bases sitting between them. This CDR3 is built from 13 residues. Researchers attached unique molecular identifiers to individual cDNA molecules. Via MiXCR, TCRdb re-called the 5' RACE reads, giving one row per CDR3 protein. In the table there are tens of thousands of distinct CDR3 sequences, around 12% of which are singletons. This clonotype came up a few times. No antigen is known for it. The gene calls are TRBV12-3 or TRBV12-4 and TRBJ1-1; D unclear. This TCR came from an adult who was a healthcare worker with PCR-confirmed SARS-CoV-2 infection or an uninfected control (not recorded which). The donor label of this sample is uncertain. Here the sequenced sample was whole blood, taken at baseline. The CDR3 spells CASGKQGKPEAFF. In DNA form, the CDR3 reads TGTGCCAGCGGAAAACAAGGGAAGCCTGAAGCTTTCTTT.